This entry lists 18 T cell receptor beta chains sequenced from one sample in a study of follicular helper T cells after annual influenza vaccination. Assay used: immunoSEQ multiplex PCR; TCRdb lists only in-frame clones, some missing. This sample has over 8,500 clones; around four fifths occur once, and the top ten carry approximately 4%. Time point indicated: 2015-2016 season, 7 days after influenza vaccination. The material was CXCR5+ CD38- circulating T follicular helper cells from blood, obtained 7 days after influenza vaccination. Described subset: circulating Tfh, non-naive CD4+CXCR5+PD-1+ (ICOS+CD38+ or ICOS-CD38-). The receptors derive from an adult who received the influenza vaccine.

The V gene is TRBV9, the J gene TRBJ2-1; D tentatively reads TRBD1 or TRBD2 (6 bases each). Germline CDR1 SGDLS, CDR2 YYNGEE. V was clipped by 4 bases and J by 2 bases, with 19 bases between them. CDR3 length: 17 residues. The CDR3 spells CASSTGGQTWTYNEQFF. In DNA form, the CDR3 reads TGTGCCAGCAGCACCGGGGGCCAGACTTGGACCTACAATGAGCAGTTCTTC.

The genes are TRBV10-2 and TRBJ1-2; D not certain. Deletions cut 11 bases from V and 6 bases from J, with 19 bases between. CDR3 length: 13 residues. The germline V gene has CDR1 WSHSY and CDR2 SAAADI. The CDR3 DNA sequence: TGCGCCTCAAAGGCAGGACGGGAGAATGGCTACACCTTC. It encodes CASKAGRENGYTF.

This chain joins TRBV5-4 and TRBJ1-2, with TRBD1 matching 8 bases. Germline trimming cut 0 bases from V and 8 bases from J; bases unmatched to any gene: 3. The CDR3 extends over 13 amino acids. From germline, CDR1 is SGHNT and CDR2 YYREEE (reference sequence). CDR3 DNA: TGTGCCAGCAGCTTGGACCGGGACAGGGGCTACACCTTC. This translates into CASSLDRDRGYTF.

The chain joins TRBV7-8 to TRBJ2-4, with D maybe TRBD2 (6 bases). V was cut by 5 bases and J by 3 bases, with 32 bases left in between. Germline V gene data show CDR1 as SGHVS and CDR2 as FQNEAQ. The CDR3 is 21 residues long. The CDR3 DNA follows: TGTGCCAGCAGCCTAGGATGGGTCGCGGGGTTGGAATCGGATGGCAAAAACATTCAGTACTTC. This gives the protein CASSLGWVAGLESDGKNIQYF.

This chain joins TRBV30 and TRBJ1-4; no reliable D call. Germline lookup yields CDR1 GTSNPN and CDR2 SVGIG (reference sequence). Trimming took 0 bases from V and 4 from J, leaving 6 bases between them. The CDR3 runs to 13 residues. The CDR3 coding sequence is TGTGCCTGGAGTGTAAGTCATAATGAAAAACTGTTTTTT. As protein: CAWSVSHNEKLFF.

This chain links TRBV10-3 with TRBJ2-3; possible D gene TRBD2, 6 bases. CDR3 size: 15 residues. Trimming took off 2 bases at V and 0 bases at J, with 9 bases between the two ends. Per the germline V gene, CDR1 is ENHRY and CDR2 is SYGVKD. CDR3 sequence: CAISEGTGSTDTQYF. The CDR3 nucleotides read TGTGCCATCAGTGAGGGGACTGGTAGCACAGATACGCAGTATTTT.

J is TRBJ1-2 and V is TRBV5-4; no reliable D call. The CDR3 spans 14 residues. Germline V CDR1 and CDR2: SGHNT, YYREEE (reference sequence). Trimming removed 0 bases at V and 8 bases at J, with 14 bases between. This chain's CDR3 is CASSLEPVPTGYTF. For the CDR3, the DNA is TGTGCCAGCAGCTTGGAGCCTGTTCCTACAGGCTACACCTTC.

V gene TRBV28 combines with J gene TRBJ1-2; the match to TRBD1 covers 8 bases. With V trimmed by 5 bases and J by 8 bases, 13 bases remained unmatched. This CDR3 contains 15 residues. Germline values: CDR1 MDHEN, CDR2 SYDVKM. DNA for the CDR3: TGTGCCAGCAGTCCTTCTGGACAGGGCGTAAAGGGCTACACCTTC. Translated: CASSPSGQGVKGYTF.

This clone was picked up a small number of times. The chain carries TRBV30 and TRBJ1-6; 9 nucleotides agree with TRBD1. The CDR3 length is 15 residues. V lost 0 bases, J lost 5 bases, and 2 bases stayed unmatched. In germline, CDR1 is GTSNPN, CDR2 SVGIG (reference sequence). CDR3: CAWSVRTGDNSPLHF. CDR3 sequence (DNA): TGTGCCTGGAGTGTACGGACAGGGGATAATTCACCCCTCCACTTT.

V gene TRBV7-2 combines with J gene TRBJ2-3; D is undetermined. Trimming cost V 5 bases and J 0 bases, with 9 bases left between them. CDR1 is SGHTA and CDR2 is FQGNSA in the germline V gene. This CDR3 comprises 14 residues. CDR3 amino acids: CASSMRPSTDTQYF. DNA of the CDR3: TGTGCCAGCAGCATGAGACCTAGCACAGATACGCAGTATTTT.

The genes are TRBV28 and TRBJ2-1; a possible D gene is TRBD2 (6 bases). The CDR3 sequence is 11 residues long. The germline CDR1 and CDR2 sequences are MDHEN and SYDVKM. Trimming took off 8 bases at V and 5 bases at J, with 7 bases between the two ends. CDR3 sequence: CASWGDNEQFF. DNA for the CDR3: TGTGCCAGCTGGGGGGACAATGAGCAGTTCTTC.

The V gene is TRBV7-3, the J gene TRBJ2-1; 9 bases map to TRBD2. J was trimmed by 3 bases and V by 3 bases; bases with no gene match: 0. Germline values: CDR1 SGHTA, CDR2 FQGTGA. CDR3 length: 14 residues. CDR3 DNA sequence: TGTGCCAGCAGCTTTAGCGGGGGCTACAATGAGCAGTTCTTC. Its translation: CASSFSGGYNEQFF.

J is TRBJ1-1 and V is TRBV28; TRBD1 matches at 10 bases. V dropped 5 bases and J dropped 10; count of bases not matched to a gene: 10. The CDR3 spans 14 residues. Germline V gene sequence: CDR1 MDHEN, CDR2 SYDVKM. CDR3 sequence reads: CASSPPRDRGGAFF. The CDR3 DNA reads as TGTGCCAGCAGTCCCCCTCGGGACAGGGGAGGAGCTTTCTTT.

This clone was detected a few times. This chain links TRBV11-1 with TRBJ2-1, with a weak D call TRBD2 (6 bases). Per the germline V gene, CDR1 is SGHAT and CDR2 is FQDESV (reference sequence). V was pared by 0 bases and J by 10 bases, with 16 bases between. The CDR3 loop spans 15 amino acids. In nucleotides, the CDR3 is TGTGCCAGCAGCTTAGCGATTTATGGGGCGGGGGAGCAGTTCTTC. This codes for CASSLAIYGAGEQFF.

This clone appeared once. The V call is TRBV10-3, the J call TRBJ1-2; D is ambiguous. Germline CDR1 is ENHRY and CDR2 is SYGVKD. V was cut by 3 bases and J by 4 bases, with 15 bases left in between. This CDR3 is 15 amino acids long. The CDR3 sequence is CAISDGNAGLYGYTF. In DNA, the CDR3 is TGTGCCATCAGTGACGGCAATGCCGGACTCTATGGCTACACCTTC.

A single count supports this clone. V is TRBV19 and J is TRBJ1-1; unclear D gene. The germline CDR1 and CDR2 sequences are LNHDA and SQIVND (reference sequence). The CDR3 runs 13 residues. Trimming removed 3 bases from V and 2 bases from J, with 7 bases in between. The CDR3 DNA reads as TGTGCCAGTAGTATTACCGTCAACACTGAAGCTTTCTTT. Translation gives CASSITVNTEAFF.

The gene calls are TRBV7-2 and TRBJ2-2, with 12 bases lining up with TRBD2. The CDR3 is 15 residues long. Germline assignment: CDR1 SGHTA and CDR2 FQGNSA. The ends lost 5 bases at V and 6 bases at J; junction bases unmatched: 4. The CDR3, as DNA: TGTGCCAGCAGCCCCGGACTAGCGGGACCCGGGGAGCTGTTTTTT. It codes for CASSPGLAGPGELFF. The full variable domain, its missing parts supplied by reference TRBV7-2 and TRBJ2-2, is GAGVSQSPSNKVTEKGKDVELRCDPISGHTALYWYRQSLGQGLEFLIYFQGNSAPDKSGLPSDRFSAERTGGSVSTLTIQRTQQEDSAVYLCASSPGLAGPGELFFGEGSRLTVL.

V is TRBV19 and J is TRBJ2-3, with TRBD1 matching 9 bases. V shed 6 bases and J 5 bases; nucleotides not matched to a gene: 3. The germline CDR1 and CDR2 sequences are LNHDA and SQIVND (reference sequence). The length of the CDR3 is 13 residues. CDR3 protein: CASRDRGGDTQYF. CDR3 nucleotides: TGTGCCAGTAGGGACAGGGGAGGAGATACGCAGTATTTT.